Listed below are T cell receptor beta chains from one sample, sequenced in a study of TIL therapy for anti-PD-1-resistant metastatic lung cancer. Clones were read by immunoSEQ multiplex PCR, and TCRdb kept only the in-frame ones, dropping some. The sample gives approximately 50,000 clones, more than 80% of which show up once; about 2.7% is in the top ten. This specimen was blood, taken at baseline. Every receptor here comes from a person aged 25 to 85 with non-small cell lung cancer. CDR3s include the opening cysteine and the closing phenylalanine or tryptophan. The D gene is left open where the match is weak. Size is omitted from some rows. Given values are once, few, many or a class for expanded clones.

V,D,J,size,length,CDR3,DNA
TRBV6-2/TRBV6-3,TRBD1,TRBJ1-5,once,15,CASTPTGKVNQPQHF,TGTGCCAGCACCCCGACAGGGAAGGTCAATCAGCCCCAGCATTTT
TRBV7-2,.,TRBJ1-6,once,14,CASSLGFGNSPLHF,TGTGCCAGCAGCTTAGGATTTGGGAATTCACCCCTCCACTTT
TRBV6-2/TRBV6-3,.,TRBJ2-5,once,14,CASSYLLAEETQYF,TGTGCCAGCAGTTACCTACTAGCTGAAGAGACCCAGTACTTC
TRBV5-4,TRBD2,TRBJ2-2,once,16,CASSTHSGGNTGELFF,TGTGCCAGCAGCACCCATTCGGGAGGGAACACCGGGGAGCTGTTTTTT
TRBV24-1,TRBD1,TRBJ1-1,.,14,CATSAGGKNTEAFF,TGTGCCACCAGTGCAGGGGGTAAGAACACTGAAGCTTTCTTT
TRBV4-3,.,TRBJ2-6,.,17,CASSQIGGGSGANVLTF,TGCGCCAGCAGCCAAATTGGGGGCGGCTCTGGGGCCAACGTCCTGACTTTC
TRBV7-8,.,TRBJ2-5,.,14,CASSLGLGQETQYF,TGTGCCAGCAGCTTAGGTCTGGGGCAAGAGACCCAGTACTTC
TRBV19,.,TRBJ1-1,.,17,CASSQWAKGPQNTEAFF,TGTGCCAGTAGTCAGTGGGCTAAAGGGCCTCAGAACACTGAAGCTTTCTTT
TRBV6-5,TRBD1,TRBJ1-3,.,14,CASILQGNGNTIYF,TGTGCCAGCATCCTACAGGGGAATGGAAACACCATATATTTT
TRBV6-6,.,TRBJ2-2,.,15,CASSYSAGAGGELFF,TGTGCCAGCAGTTACTCCGCAGGGGCTGGCGGGGAGCTGTTTTTT
TRBV28,TRBD1,TRBJ2-7,.,15,CASPPSGQGTIEQYF,TGTGCCAGCCCCCCTTCGGGACAGGGAACGATCGAGCAGTACTTC
TRBV6-5,.,TRBJ2-2,.,13,CASSLWNTGELFF,TGTGCCAGCAGTTTATGGAACACCGGGGAGCTGTTTTTT
TRBV5-1,TRBD1,TRBJ2-7,once,12,CASSSGGYEQYF,TGCGCCAGCAGCTCAGGGGGCTACGAGCAGTACTTC
TRBV7-2,.,TRBJ2-5,.,15,CASSLYVGFGETQYF,TGTGCCAGCAGCTTATATGTAGGGTTCGGGGAGACCCAGTACTTC
TRBV27,.,TRBJ2-7,.,13,CASSPGYTYEQYF,TGTGCCAGCTCTCCGGGATATACCTACGAGCAGTACTTC
TRBV7-6,TRBD1,TRBJ2-7,.,13,CASSSTGAYEQYF,TGTGCCAGCAGCTCAACAGGGGCCTACGAGCAGTACTTC
TRBV28,TRBD2,TRBJ2-7,.,14,CASTSGGASYEQYF,TGTGCCAGCACTAGCGGGGGGGCCTCCTACGAGCAGTACTTC
TRBV18,.,TRBJ2-7,once,14,CASSPDRSSYEQYF,TGTGCCAGCTCACCTGACCGCTCCTCCTACGAGCAGTACTTC
TRBV18,.,TRBJ1-4,.,14,CASSPRQANEKLFF,TGTGCCAGCTCACCAAGGCAGGCTAATGAAAAACTGTTTTTT
TRBV5-5,.,TRBJ2-5,.,16,CASSLEPGIVWETQYF,TGTGCCAGCAGCTTGGAGCCGGGCATCGTCTGGGAGACCCAGTACTTC
TRBV6-5,TRBD2,TRBJ2-3,.,15,CASSRTSVQTDTQYF,TGTGCCAGCAGTAGGACTAGTGTCCAAACAGATACGCAGTATTTT
TRBV3-1/TRBV3-2,TRBD2,TRBJ2-7,few,14,CASSSRTSGSEQYF,TGTGCCAGCAGCTCCCGGACTAGCGGGAGCGAGCAGTACTTC
TRBV6-4,.,TRBJ2-1,.,15,CASSDVGDPFNEQFF,TGTGCCAGCAGTGACGTGGGGGACCCTTTCAATGAGCAGTTCTTC
TRBV6-4,TRBD2,TRBJ2-6,.,18,CASSDSGSGSSGANVLTF,TGTGCCAGCAGTGACTCGGGTAGCGGGTCCTCTGGGGCCAACGTCCTGACTTTC
TRBV9,.,TRBJ1-3,.,15,CASSVGGEARNTIYF,TGTGCCAGCAGCGTAGGCGGGGAGGCAAGAAACACCATATATTTT
TRBV5-1,TRBD1,TRBJ2-2,once,15,CATSHTGAATGELFF,TGCGCCACCTCCCACACAGGGGCGGCTACCGGGGAGCTGTTTTTT
TRBV7-9,TRBD2,TRBJ2-7,few,16,CASSPGEGPERYEQYF,TGTGCCAGCAGCCCCGGGGAGGGGCCTGAACGCTACGAGCAGTACTTC
TRBV3-1/TRBV3-2,TRBD2,TRBJ2-7,.,15,CASSLLGGRAGEQYF,TGTGCCAGCAGCCTGCTAGGCGGGAGGGCCGGTGAGCAGTACTTC
TRBV27,.,TRBJ2-4,once,14,CASSWGQGPYIQYF,TGTGCCAGCAGTTGGGGCCAAGGGCCTTACATTCAGTACTTC
TRBV6-2/TRBV6-3,.,TRBJ2-3,few,14,CASSPRLGGDTQYF,TGTGCCAGCAGCCCACGCTTGGGGGGAGATACGCAGTATTTT
TRBV7-2,.,TRBJ2-7,.,13,CASSLPGAYEQYF,TGTGCCAGCAGCTTACCGGGGGCCTACGAGCAGTACTTC
TRBV27,.,TRBJ1-5,.,13,CASSLSRHQPQHF,TGTGCCAGCAGTTTATCACGTCATCAGCCCCAGCATTTT
TRBV28,.,TRBJ2-5,.,15,CASSLYGGGQETQYF,TGTGCCAGCAGTTTATACGGGGGCGGGCAAGAGACCCAGTACTTC
TRBV27,TRBD2,TRBJ2-1,.,15,CASSPLAGGPNEQFF,TGTGCCAGCAGTCCGTTAGCGGGGGGGCCCAATGAGCAGTTCTTC
TRBV5-1,TRBD2,TRBJ2-1,.,15,CASSTPGLAGDEQFF,TGCGCCAGCAGCACCCCGGGACTAGCGGGAGATGAGCAGTTCTTC
TRBV28,TRBD1,TRBJ2-7,.,16,CASSSEGQGFSDEQYF,TGTGCCAGCAGTTCTGAGGGACAGGGGTTCTCGGACGAGCAGTACTTC
TRBV7-3,.,TRBJ2-3,.,12,CASSSNTDTQYF,TGTGCCAGCAGCTCCAATACAGATACGCAGTATTTT
TRBV5-8,.,TRBJ1-1,.,10,CASENRLAFF,TGTGCCAGCGAGAATAGGTTGGCTTTCTTT
TRBV2,.,TRBJ2-5,.,14,CASSEGNHGETQYF,TGTGCCAGCAGTGAAGGGAATCATGGGGAGACCCAGTACTTC
TRBV24-1,.,TRBJ2-1,.,15,CATSDHAGPNNEQFF,TGTGCCACCAGTGACCACGCAGGTCCCAACAATGAGCAGTTCTTC
TRBV30,.,TRBJ2-5,.,13,CAWSPTGEETQYF,TGTGCCTGGAGTCCCACGGGGGAAGAGACCCAGTACTTC
TRBV5-1,.,TRBJ1-2,.,13,CASSLGSEDGYTF,TGCGCCAGCAGCTTGGGATCAGAGGATGGCTACACCTTC
TRBV28,.,TRBJ2-3,few,15,CASSSPVVSGDTQYF,TGTGCCAGCAGTTCCCCGGTCGTGAGCGGAGATACGCAGTATTTT
TRBV27,.,TRBJ2-7,.,14,CASSSWGRSLEQYF,TGTGCCAGCAGTTCATGGGGGAGGTCGTTAGAGCAGTACTTC